This T cell receptor beta chain was captured in a study of T cell changes during pregnancy in multiple sclerosis. Only in-frame clones appear in the TCRdb table, and some are missing; sequencing was by immunoSEQ multiplex PCR. The table shows tens of thousands of clones, with 91% occurring only once. CDR3 length: 14 residues. Trimming at V came to 5 bases and at J to 6 bases, leaving 4 bases not matched to a gene. Looked up from germline, CDR1 is SEHNR and CDR2 is FQNEAQ (reference sequence). The sequenced sample was peripheral blood, obtained after pregnancy. V usage is TRBV7-9 and J usage is TRBJ1-6; 7 nucleotides align to TRBD1. The source is a female donor in good health, enrolled as a control in a pregnancy study. CDR3 sequence (DNA): TGTGCCAGCAGCGTCAACAGGGGTAATTCACCCCTCCACTTT. Residues: CASSVNRGNSPLHF.